In this sample, the clone carrying this TCR beta chain turned up a few times. The antigen is unknown. These data belong to a study of T cell repertoires in aging, cancer and after chemotherapy. Turning to the study itself: Pre- and post-chemotherapy samples were paired from glioblastoma patients treated with temozolomide-based therapy.

Unmatched junction bases numbered 4, after V lost 5 bases and J lost 9 bases. The CDR3 spans 12 residues. Germline assignment: CDR1 GTSNPN and CDR2 SVGIG (reference sequence). The template was genomic DNA from peripheral blood, not RNA. General observations from the study: Loss of evenness, beyond lost richness, contributed to age-related TCR diversity decline in cancer patients. Immunological memory after chemotherapy cannot be judged from the repertoire data. Untreated cancer patients had significantly lower blood TCR diversity than age-matched healthy donors.

Rearranged V-D-J TRB sequences were amplified with a mixed TRB-A/B primer pool. MiXCR, run by TCRdb on the multiplex PCR reads, gives a single entry per CDR3 protein. Among some 1,600 distinct CDR3 sequences, over 35% were seen once, and the ten largest hold around 54%. The chain joins TRBV30 to TRBJ1-1; 12 nucleotides line up with TRBD1. Sequenced input: blood. The clonotype was recovered from a human donor with a solid tumor. CDR3 in DNA: TGTGCCTGGGGGACAGGGGGCGTGAAAGCTTTCTTT. This sequence encodes CAWGTGGVKAFF. Looking up the rest from reference TRBV30 and TRBJ1-1 gives the full variable domain: SQTIHQWPATLVQPVGSPLSLECTVEGTSNPNLYWYRQAAGRGLQLLFYSVGIGQISSEVPQNLSASRPQDRQFILSSKKLLLSDSGFYLCAWGTGGVKAFFGQGTRLTVV.